This T cell receptor (beta chain) was observed in a study of blood T cell repertoires in COVID-19. Study in general: Samples representing acute and convalescent COVID-19 were sourced from the United States, Italy and Spain. PBMCs, B-cell-depleted T cells, or T cells were the source of the cDNA or gDNA that made up the material.

Sequencing was performed with immunoSEQ multiplex PCR; in TCRdb, only in-frame clones are kept and a portion is missing. The sample carries around 86,000 clones, 80% to 90% recorded once. Germline V gene data show CDR1 as SGHVS and CDR2 as FNYEAQ. The CDR3 covers 15 residues. V was trimmed by 5 bases and J by 4 bases, leaving 18 bases between them. V gene TRBV7-6 combines with J gene TRBJ2-7; D is perhaps TRBD1 (6 bases). This TCR came from an elderly woman with acute or convalescent COVID-19. Sequences were obtained from peripheral blood. CDR3 sequence reads: CASSIRVGAGYEQYF. CDR3 DNA sequence: TGTGCCAGCAGCATCCGTGTGGGGGCAGGATACGAGCAGTACTTC.